This entry lists 26 T cell receptor beta chains sequenced from one sample in a study of regulatory and conventional T cells in RAG deficiency. The repertoire was sequenced with immunoSEQ multiplex PCR; TCRdb's copy has only in-frame clones and lacks some. This repertoire shows about 28,000 clones, about 90% found once; its top ten account for 0.7% to 0.95%. Genomic DNA came from blood regulatory T cells gated CD4+ CD25-high CD127-low. The same sample was also studied in work on regulatory T cells. From that second work: Primers: 52 TRBV forward and 13 TRBJ reverse.

Sequenced sample: Tregs sorted from blood. Source of these receptors: a human donor in good health.

The V and J genes are TRBV19 and TRBJ1-1; TRBD1 matches at 7 bases. The CDR3 runs 13 residues. CDR1 LNHDA and CDR2 SQIVND come from the germline V gene (reference sequence). J gave up 3 bases and V 3 bases, and 1 base lay outside the gene matches. Written as DNA, the CDR3 is TGTGCCAGTAGTATGGGACAGTACACTGAAGCTTTCTTT. Amino acid sequence: CASSMGQYTEAFF. Together with reference TRBV19 and TRBJ1-1, the CDR3 gives the full variable domain: DGGITQSPKYLFRKEGQNVTLSCEQNLNHDAMYWYRQDPGQGLRLIYYSQIVNDFQKGDIAEGYSVSREKKESFPLTVTSAQKNPTAFYLCASSMGQYTEAFFGQGTRLTVV.

There are a few counts of this clone. The chain recombines TRBV6-1 with TRBJ2-5; D might be TRBD1 or TRBD2, each matching 5 bases. V lost 7 bases and J 4 bases, leaving 13 bases between the germline ends. Germline CDR1 and CDR2: MNHNS and SASEGT. The CDR3 runs 13 residues. The CDR3 DNA reads as TGTGCCAGCAAATCGGGGCAAGGAGAGACCCAGTACTTC. Residues: CASKSGQGETQYF.

The chain links TRBV6-1 to TRBJ2-3; D remains ambiguous. Trimming left V 7 bases short and J 2 bases short, with 13 bases between. Germline loops: CDR1 MNHNS, CDR2 SASEGT. The CDR3 has 14 residues. The CDR3 coding sequence is TGTGCCAGCAAAAGTGGGCGAAACACAGATACGCAGTATTTT. This codes for CASKSGRNTDTQYF.

This clone was detected once. V usage is TRBV6-6 and J usage is TRBJ2-7; TRBD1 is a possible D gene (7 bases). The germline gives CDR1 MNHNY, CDR2 SVGAGI (reference sequence). CDR3 length: 15 residues. V lost 0 bases and J 7 bases, leaving 16 bases between the germline ends. CDR3 sequence reads: CASSYSVGAGGEQYF. The CDR3 bases are TGTGCCAGCAGTTACTCAGTCGGAGCAGGGGGGGAGCAGTACTTC.

This chain links TRBV5-1 with TRBJ2-7; 13 nucleotides line up with TRBD2. Germline V lookup: CDR1 SGHRS, CDR2 YFSETQ. The V segment lost 2 bases and the J segment 6 bases; nucleotides outside the gene matches: 8. The CDR3 runs 16 residues. The CDR3 region is CASSFGTSGARAEQYF. The CDR3 DNA sequence: TGCGCCAGCAGCTTCGGGACTAGCGGGGCCCGAGCCGAGCAGTACTTC.

The chain uses TRBV6-1 and TRBJ1-1, with D hard to call. V was shortened by 1 base and J by 3 bases, with 12 bases between the two germline ends. The CDR3 is made up of 15 amino acids. Germline V CDR1 and CDR2: MNHNS, SASEGT. CDR3 in amino acids: CASSEEGRIYTEAFF. Here the CDR3 DNA reads TGTGCCAGCAGTGAAGAGGGTAGGATATACACTGAAGCTTTCTTT.

The rearrangement links TRBV6-4 to TRBJ1-2; TRBD1 aligns across 9 bases. This CDR3 region has 15 residues. From germline, CDR1 is MRHNA and CDR2 SNTAGT. V was pared by 6 bases and J by 3 bases, with 8 bases of the junction left unmatched. CDR3 sequence (DNA): TGTGCCAGCAGCGCTGAACAGGGGGCGTACTATGGCTACACCTTC. It encodes CASSAEQGAYYGYTF.

The chain links TRBV5-4 to TRBJ2-3; D gene ambiguous. The V gene's germline CDR1 is SGHNT and CDR2 YYREEE (reference sequence). The CDR3 runs to 16 residues. The V gene lost 3 bases and the J gene lost 2 bases, with 16 bases spanning the gap. CDR3 in DNA: TGTGCCAGCAGCTGGGGTCTCTACCCCCACACAGATACGCAGTATTTT. This translates into CASSWGLYPHTDTQYF.

This chain links TRBV6-4 with TRBJ1-5; D perhaps matches TRBD1 (5 bases). The CDR3 contains 18 residues. Germline V gives CDR1 MRHNA, CDR2 SNTAGT. Trimming took 4 bases from V and 0 from J, leaving 19 bases between them. The CDR3 here is CASSVGDRGKYSNQPQHF. DNA for the CDR3: TGTGCCAGCAGTGTAGGGGACCGAGGAAAATATAGCAATCAGCCCCAGCATTTT.

This rearrangement joins TRBV4-1 to TRBJ2-7; TRBD2 matches at 15 bases. The germline CDR1 and CDR2 sequences are MGHRA and YSYEKL. The CDR3 is made up of 17 amino acids. The trim removed 1 base at V and 6 bases at J, leaving 7 bases unmatched. For the CDR3, the DNA is TGCGCCAGCAGCCAAGGGCCCGGACTAGCGGGGGGGAGCGAGCAGTACTTC. Translating it yields CASSQGPGLAGGSEQYF.

This chain links TRBV27 with TRBJ2-1; TRBD2 agrees at 10 bases. The length of the CDR3 is 17 residues. Germline V lookup: CDR1 MNHEY, CDR2 SMNVEV (reference sequence). The V and J ends lost 2 bases and 5 bases, in that order; junction bases with no gene match: 9. The CDR3 nucleotides read TGTGCCAGCAGTTTAGGCGTTAGCGGGGGGCCCCACAATGAGCAGTTCTTC. Protein product: CASSLGVSGGPHNEQFF.

This clone has a single count. V usage is TRBV18 and J usage is TRBJ2-1; D not certain. V lost 6 bases, J lost 9 bases, and 12 bases lay in between. The CDR3 is 12 amino acids. Germline V lookup: CDR1 KGHSH, CDR2 LQKENI. The CDR3 sequence is CASSRIEAEQFF. The DNA for the CDR3 is TGTGCCAGCTCTCGTATAGAGGCTGAGCAGTTCTTC.

The chain carries TRBV7-6 and TRBJ2-5; D remains ambiguous. Germline V gene sequence: CDR1 SGHVS, CDR2 FNYEAQ. CDR3 length: 12 residues. V lost 4 bases to trimming and J lost 0 bases, with 3 bases between them. Written as DNA, the CDR3 is TGTGCCAGCAGCTGGTACCAAGAGACCCAGTACTTC. Its translation is CASSWYQETQYF.

The chain recombines TRBV6-4 with TRBJ1-5; no firm D call. Trimming stripped 0 bases from V and 0 bases from J, with 6 bases between. Germline V gene data show CDR1 as MRHNA and CDR2 as SNTAGT. This CDR3 comprises 15 residues. The CDR3 sequence is CASSDSRDSNQPQHF. DNA for the CDR3: TGTGCCAGCAGTGACTCAAGGGATAGCAATCAGCCCCAGCATTTT.

The rearrangement uses TRBV4-1 and TRBJ1-2; D gene unclear. Trimming cost V 0 bases and J 4 bases, with 12 bases left between them. The CDR3 runs 15 residues. Germline values: CDR1 MGHRA, CDR2 YSYEKL. The DNA for the CDR3 is TGCGCCAGCAGCCAAGAGGATTCGCCGGCCTATGGCTACACCTTC. Translation gives CASSQEDSPAYGYTF.

This clone occurred once. This chain connects TRBV7-2 to TRBJ1-4; D remains ambiguous. The germline V gene encodes CDR1 SGHTA and CDR2 FQGNSA. This CDR3 spans 14 amino acids. Trimming stripped 5 bases from V and 4 bases from J, with 11 bases between. CDR3 amino acids: CASSIGQINEKLFF. The CDR3 DNA follows: TGTGCCAGCAGCATCGGCCAGATTAATGAAAAACTGTTTTTT.

The V gene is TRBV6-5, the J gene TRBJ1-5; D is undetermined. The CDR3 consists of 13 residues. Per germline, CDR1 MNHEY and CDR2 SVGAGI. The germline V and J ends were trimmed by 2 bases and 3 bases, with 5 bases remaining between them. The CDR3 nucleotides read TGTGCCAGCAGTTACCGTCCCAATCAGCCCCAGCATTTT. Its protein is CASSYRPNQPQHF.

This clone was seen a few times. The identical CDR3 is also encoded by other nucleotide sequences in the sample. This chain uses TRBV5-1 with TRBJ2-7; D gene ambiguous. CDR1 is SGHRS, CDR2 YFSETQ, per germline. V was shortened by 0 bases and J by 2 bases, with 6 bases between the two germline ends. CDR3 size: 13 residues. The CDR3: CASSLDRTYEQYF. Here the CDR3 DNA reads TGCGCCAGCAGCTTGGACCGAACCTACGAGCAGTACTTC.

The CDR3 region is CARSSRSCEKLFF. For the CDR3, the DNA is TGTGCCAGGTCGTCCCGGTCGTGTGAAAAACTGTTTTTT. The J gene is TRBJ1-4, the V gene TRBV27, with D unresolved. Per germline, CDR1 MNHEY and CDR2 SMNVEV (reference sequence). Deletions cut 9 bases from V and 7 bases from J, with 15 bases between. This CDR3 comprises 13 residues.

This sequence joins TRBV11-2 and TRBJ2-3; TRBD2 matches at 7 bases. Germline-derived CDR1 and CDR2 are SGHAT and FQNNGV. The length of the CDR3 is 15 residues. The V gene end was trimmed by 7 bases and the J gene end by 2 bases; junction bases not matched to a gene: 9. The CDR3 region is CASKSMGGFTDTQYF. In DNA form, the CDR3 reads TGTGCCAGCAAGTCAATGGGGGGGTTCACAGATACGCAGTATTTT.

This chain links TRBV9 with TRBJ1-6, with D tentatively TRBD1 (5 bases). Looked up from germline, CDR1 is SGDLS and CDR2 is YYNGEE. The CDR3 spans 14 residues. Trimming removed 7 bases at V and 3 bases at J, with 11 bases between. The CDR3 region has the DNA TGTGCCAGCGCTACGACAGTCTATAATTCACCCCTCCACTTT. Translated, it gives CASATTVYNSPLHF.

This clone turned up a few times. This sequence joins TRBV18 and TRBJ1-2; D possibly corresponds to TRBD1 (5 bases). CDR1 and CDR2 from the germline V gene are KGHSH and LQKENI. The CDR3 is 15 amino acids. V was shortened by 2 bases and J by 7 bases, with 17 bases between the two germline ends. The CDR3 nucleotides read TGTGCCAGCTCACCAAGGCTGCAGGGCTTTAGTGGCTACACCTTC. It yields the protein CASSPRLQGFSGYTF.

The sample holds one count of this clone. The chain recombines TRBV21-1 with TRBJ1-5. TRBV21-1 is reported as a pseudogene. The CDR3 contains 12 residues. This chain's CDR3 is CASSKMTGTQHF. For the CDR3, the DNA is TGTGCCAGCAGCAAGATGACCGGGACCCAGCATTTT.

The chain employs TRBV21-1 and TRBJ2-7; the tabulated D call, TRBD2, remains unverified against the DNA. TRBV21-1 is noted as a pseudogene. The CDR3 totals 15 residues. CDR3 coding DNA: TGTGCCAGCAGCATGTATACTAGCGGGGCCTACGAGCAGTACTTC. This sequence encodes CASSMYTSGAYEQYF.

The chain links TRBV5-5 to TRBJ2-3; TRBD2 matches 8 bases. The CDR3 has 16 residues. J lost 0 bases, V lost 4 bases, and 7 bases had no gene match. CDR1 and CDR2 from the germline V gene are SGHKS and YYEKEE (reference sequence). The CDR3 region is CASSPIAGGSTDTQYF. The CDR3 DNA reads TGTGCCAGCAGCCCCATCGCGGGGGGAAGCACAGATACGCAGTATTTT.

The chain links TRBV6-5 to TRBJ1-2; D gene ambiguous. The CDR3 runs 14 residues. Trimming took 6 bases from V and 7 from J, leaving 18 bases between them. CDR1 and CDR2 from the germline V gene are MNHEY and SVGAGI. CDR3 nucleotides: TGTGCCAGCAGCCAAGCCCCTCTACAAGCTGGCTACACCTTC. It yields the protein CASSQAPLQAGYTF.